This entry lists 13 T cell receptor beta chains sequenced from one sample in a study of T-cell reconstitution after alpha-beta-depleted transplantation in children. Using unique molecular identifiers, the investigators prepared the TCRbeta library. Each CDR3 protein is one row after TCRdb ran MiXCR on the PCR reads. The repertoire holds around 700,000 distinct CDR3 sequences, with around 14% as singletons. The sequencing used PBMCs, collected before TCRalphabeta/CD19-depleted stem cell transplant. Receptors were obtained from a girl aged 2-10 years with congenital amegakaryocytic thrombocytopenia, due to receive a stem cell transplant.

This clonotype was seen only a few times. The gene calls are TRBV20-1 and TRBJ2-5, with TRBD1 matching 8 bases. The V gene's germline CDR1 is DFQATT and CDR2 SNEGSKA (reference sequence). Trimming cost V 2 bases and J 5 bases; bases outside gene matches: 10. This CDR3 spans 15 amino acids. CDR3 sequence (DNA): TGCAGTGCTAGACCACGGACAGGGCAGGGCGAGACCCAGTACTTC. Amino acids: CSARPRTGQGETQYF.

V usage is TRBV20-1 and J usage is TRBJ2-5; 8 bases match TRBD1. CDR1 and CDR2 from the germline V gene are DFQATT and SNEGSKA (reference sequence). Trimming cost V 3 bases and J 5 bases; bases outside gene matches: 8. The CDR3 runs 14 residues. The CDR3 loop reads CSASDRGCGETQYF. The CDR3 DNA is TGCAGTGCTAGCGACAGGGGATGTGGGGAGACCCAGTACTTC.

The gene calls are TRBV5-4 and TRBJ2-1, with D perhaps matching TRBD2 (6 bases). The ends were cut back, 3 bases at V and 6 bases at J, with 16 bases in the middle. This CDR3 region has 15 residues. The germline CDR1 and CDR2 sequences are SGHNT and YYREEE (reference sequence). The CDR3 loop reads CASSSTLGGLNEQFF. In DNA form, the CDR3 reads TGTGCCAGCAGCTCGACCTTGGGGGGTCTCAATGAGCAGTTCTTC.

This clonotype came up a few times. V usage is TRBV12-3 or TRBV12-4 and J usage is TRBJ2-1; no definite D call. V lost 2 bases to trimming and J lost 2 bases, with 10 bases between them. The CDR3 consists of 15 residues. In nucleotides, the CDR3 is TGTGCCAGCAGTTTAAAGTCGGCCCCCTACAATGAGCAGTTCTTC. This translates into CASSLKSAPYNEQFF.

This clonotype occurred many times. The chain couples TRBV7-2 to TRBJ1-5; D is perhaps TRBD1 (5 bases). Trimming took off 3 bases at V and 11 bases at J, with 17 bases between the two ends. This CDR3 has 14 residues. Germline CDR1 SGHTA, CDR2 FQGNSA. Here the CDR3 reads CASSLGGTAESQHF. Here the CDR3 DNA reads TGTGCCAGCAGCTTGGGAGGGACCGCAGAATCCCAGCATTTT.

The CDR3 spells CASSQLPGLAGYNEQFF. The CDR3 region has the DNA TGTGCCAGCAGCCAGCTTCCGGGACTAGCGGGGTACAATGAGCAGTTCTTC. The V and J genes are TRBV3-1 and TRBJ2-1, with 13 bases lining up with TRBD2. CDR1 is LGHDT, CDR2 YNNKEL, per germline (reference sequence). The CDR3 is 17 residues long. J was trimmed by 4 bases and V by 3 bases; bases with no gene match: 6.

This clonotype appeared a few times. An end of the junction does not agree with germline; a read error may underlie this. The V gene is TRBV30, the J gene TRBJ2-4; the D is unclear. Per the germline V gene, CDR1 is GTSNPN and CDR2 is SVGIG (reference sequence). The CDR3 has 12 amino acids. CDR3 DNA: TGTGCCTGGAGTCCGCTCTTTTGTAGAGGCTCATTC. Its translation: CAWSPLFCRGSF.

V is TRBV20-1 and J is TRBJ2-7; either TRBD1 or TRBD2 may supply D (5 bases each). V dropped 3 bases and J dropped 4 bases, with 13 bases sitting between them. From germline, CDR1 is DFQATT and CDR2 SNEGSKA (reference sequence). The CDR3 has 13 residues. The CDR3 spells CSASGTEEYEQYF. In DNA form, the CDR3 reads TGCAGTGCTAGCGGGACGGAAGAATACGAGCAGTACTTC.

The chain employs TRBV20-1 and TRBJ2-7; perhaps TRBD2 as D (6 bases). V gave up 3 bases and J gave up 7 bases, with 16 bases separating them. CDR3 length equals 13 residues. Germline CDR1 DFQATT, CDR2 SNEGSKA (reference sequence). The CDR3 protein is CSASSGGEGEQYF. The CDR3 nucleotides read TGCAGTGCTAGTAGCGGAGGCGAGGGGGAGCAGTACTTC.

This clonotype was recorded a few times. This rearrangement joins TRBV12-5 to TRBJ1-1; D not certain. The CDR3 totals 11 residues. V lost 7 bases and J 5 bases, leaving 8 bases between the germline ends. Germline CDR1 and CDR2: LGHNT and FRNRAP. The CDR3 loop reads CASVFGTEAFF. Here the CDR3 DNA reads TGTGCTAGTGTCTTCGGTACTGAAGCTTTCTTT.

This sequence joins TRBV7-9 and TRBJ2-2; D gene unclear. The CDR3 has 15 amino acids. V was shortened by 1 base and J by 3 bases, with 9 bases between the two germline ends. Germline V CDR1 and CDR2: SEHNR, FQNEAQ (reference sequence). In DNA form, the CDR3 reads TGTGCCAGCAGCTTAGAGTCCTCATACACCGGGGAGCTGTTTTTT. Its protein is CASSLESSYTGELFF.

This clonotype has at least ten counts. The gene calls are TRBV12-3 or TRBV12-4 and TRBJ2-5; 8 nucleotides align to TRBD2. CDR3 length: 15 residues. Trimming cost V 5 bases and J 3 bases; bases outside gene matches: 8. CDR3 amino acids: CASSKRAGEEETQYF. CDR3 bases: TGTGCCAGCAGTAAGCGAGCGGGAGAAGAAGAGACCCAGTACTTC.

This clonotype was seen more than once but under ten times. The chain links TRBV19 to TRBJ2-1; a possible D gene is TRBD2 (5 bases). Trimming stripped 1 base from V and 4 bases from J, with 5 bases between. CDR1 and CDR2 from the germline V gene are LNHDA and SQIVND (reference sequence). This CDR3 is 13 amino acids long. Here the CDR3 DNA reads TGTGCCAGTAGTATAGGAGGGTACAATGAGCAGTTCTTC. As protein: CASSIGGYNEQFF.